The rows below give T cell receptor beta chains drawn from one sample of a study of blood T cell repertoires in COVID-19. Generated by immunoSEQ multiplex PCR, the TCRdb table keeps only in-frame clones and is missing some. The table lists about 26,000 clones, around 92% of them singletons. The material sequenced was peripheral blood. The source is a human donor in a cohort sampled during active COVID-19. Both conserved end residues are part of each CDR3. Fields, in order: D gene, V gene, clone size, J gene, CDR3 DNA, CDR3 protein. The D gene is left open where the match is weak. A row's size may be missing; if present it is once, few, many or a size class.

>TRBD1|TRBV5-4|few|TRBJ1-6
TGTGCCAGCAGCGGGGGACAGGCGAATTCACCCCTCCACTTT
CASSGGQANSPLHF
>.|TRBV7-2|.|TRBJ1-1
TGTGCCAGCAGCCCCGAGAAGAGCCTTAACACTGAAGCTTTCTTT
CASSPEKSLNTEAFF
>.|TRBV9|few|TRBJ2-2
TGTGCCAGCAGCGTAGGCGGGGGCCCTACCGGGGAGCTGTTTTTT
CASSVGGGPTGELFF
>TRBD2|TRBV6-1|.|TRBJ2-5
TGTGCCAGCAGTGAGATGGACTCGGGGGGAGAGACCCAGTACTTC
CASSEMDSGGETQYF
>TRBD1|TRBV7-2|.|TRBJ1-5
TGTGCCAGCAGCACTCGACAGGGGTCCAATCAGCCCCAGCATTTT
CASSTRQGSNQPQHF
>.|TRBV6-5|.|TRBJ1-1
TGTGCCAGCAGTTACTCGAGGATGACTGAAGCTTTCTTT
CASSYSRMTEAFF
>TRBD1|TRBV2|.|TRBJ1-1
TGTGCCAGCAGTGCCCAGACAGGGGGCAGTGCTGAAGCTTTCTTT
CASSAQTGGSAEAFF
>TRBD2|TRBV3-1/TRBV3-2|.|TRBJ2-5
TGTGCCAGCAGCCCAGCGGAACTAGCGGGTCTACAAGAGACCCAGTACTTC
CASSPAELAGLQETQYF
>.|TRBV6-4|.|TRBJ1-6
TGTGCCAGCCGTCCAGGGTCAAATTCACCCCTCCACTTT
CASRPGSNSPLHF
>TRBD1|TRBV12-3/TRBV12-4|.|TRBJ2-5
TGTGCCAGCGGGACAGGGGTATGGGAGACCCAGTACTTC
CASGTGVWETQYF
>TRBD1|TRBV29-1|.|TRBJ2-7
TGCAGCGTTGAACTACAGGGGGTTTACGAGCAGTACTTC
CSVELQGVYEQYF
>.|TRBV4-2|.|TRBJ1-1
TGTGCCAGCAGCCAAGATAGGGAACGACAGATGGGTGAAGCTTTCTTT
CASSQDRERQMGEAFF
>TRBD2|TRBV5-1|.|TRBJ2-3
TGCGCCAGCAGCTTGGCCAGGCGGGGGGCCCTAGGCACAGATACGCAGTATTTT
CASSLARRGALGTDTQYF